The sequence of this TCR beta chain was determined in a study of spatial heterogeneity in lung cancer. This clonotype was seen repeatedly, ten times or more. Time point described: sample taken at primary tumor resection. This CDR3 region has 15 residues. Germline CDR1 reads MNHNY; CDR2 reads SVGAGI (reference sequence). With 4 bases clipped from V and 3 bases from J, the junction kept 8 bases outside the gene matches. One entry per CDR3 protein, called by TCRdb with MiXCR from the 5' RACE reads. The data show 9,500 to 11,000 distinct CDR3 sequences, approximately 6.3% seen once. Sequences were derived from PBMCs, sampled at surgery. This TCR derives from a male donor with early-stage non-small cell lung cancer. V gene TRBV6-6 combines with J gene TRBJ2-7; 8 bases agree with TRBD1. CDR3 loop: CASSSPRQGYYEQYF. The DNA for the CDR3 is TGTGCCAGCAGTTCCCCACGACAGGGGTACTACGAGCAGTACTTC.